Listed below are T cell receptor beta chains from one sample, sequenced in a study of beta chain features in type 1 diabetes. Libraries were prepared by immunoSEQ multiplex PCR; TCRdb keeps only in-frame clonotypes and omits some of them. This repertoire shows approximately 240,000 clones, about a sixth found once; its top ten account for about 0.078%. Sequenced input: naive CD4+ T cells from blood. Receptor source: a man aged 25 to 45 with type 1 diabetes. The CDR3 runs from the conserved cysteine through the conserved F or W. D genes are given only for firm matches. A row's size may be missing; if present it is once, few, many or a size class.

>few|TRBJ2-7|TRBD2|TRBV29-1
TGCAGCGCCCGCGGACTAGCGGGATACGAGCAGTACTTC
CSARGLAGYEQYF
>few|TRBJ2-7|TRBD1|TRBV10-3
TGTGCCATCAGTGGTACTCCGGGACAGGTAGTCTTC
CAISGTPGQVVF
>few|TRBJ1-1|-|TRBV7-9
TGTGCCAGCAGCTTAGCGCGGTGGGTCAACACTGAAGCTTTCTTT
CASSLARWVNTEAFF
>-|TRBJ2-3|TRBD1|TRBV9
TGTGCCAGCAGCCCGAGGGACAGGATTCGCACAGATACGCAGTATTTT
CASSPRDRIRTDTQYF
>few|TRBJ2-5|-|TRBV6-5
TGTGCCAGCAGCCCCCAGCCCGACCAAGAGACCCAGTACTTC
CASSPQPDQETQYF
>once|TRBJ2-1|-|TRBV19
TGTGCCAGTAGCAAGGGGAACTACAATGAGCAGTTCTTC
CASSKGNYNEQFF
>-|TRBJ2-3|-|TRBV4-3
TGCGCCAGCAGCCAAGAAATGACGGGACCCCTTGGACCCGATACGCAGTATTTT
CASSQEMTGPLGPDTQYF
>-|TRBJ1-2|TRBD1|TRBV30
TGTGCCTGGACAGGGGGCCCCCGCTCCACCTTC
CAWTGGPRSTF
>-|TRBJ2-7|-|TRBV11-1
TGTGCCAGCAGCCCAGCTCCGGTGACCTACGAGCAGTACTTC
CASSPAPVTYEQYF
>once|TRBJ2-3|TRBD1|TRBV29-1
TGCAGCGTTGGGACAGGGTCAGGTACGCAGTATTTT
CSVGTGSGTQYF
>-|TRBJ2-5|-|TRBV5-1
TGCGCCAGCAGCTCGCGGACTACGCAACGGGAGACCCAGTACTTC
CASSSRTTQRETQYF
>few|TRBJ1-2|TRBD1|TRBV29-1
TGCAGCGATAGAGGACAGGGAGATGGCTACACCTTC
CSDRGQGDGYTF
>-|TRBJ2-5|-|TRBV5-1
TGCGCCAGCAGCTTGGGGGCCGGGGAGACCCAGTACTTC
CASSLGAGETQYF
>-|TRBJ2-3|TRBD1|TRBV7-2
TGTGCCAGCCGGAGACAGGGGTTGGGCGCAGATACGCAGTATTTT
CASRRQGLGADTQYF
>-|TRBJ2-5|TRBD2|TRBV7-2
TGTGCCAGCAGCTTAGGGGGTATAGCGGGAGGGGAGACCCAGTACTTC
CASSLGGIAGGETQYF
>few|TRBJ2-3|-|TRBV27
TGTGCCAGCAGTTTCCCCTCCGGGGTGAACACAGATACGCAGTATTTT
CASSFPSGVNTDTQYF
>-|TRBJ2-1|TRBD1|TRBV4-2
TGTGCCAGCAGCCAAGAGGGACAGGGGACGTATGAGCAGTTCTTC
CASSQEGQGTYEQFF
>few|TRBJ2-3|TRBD2|TRBV7-9
TGTGCCAGCAGCTTAGGGGCGAGCGGGAGTACAGATACGCAGTATTTT
CASSLGASGSTDTQYF
>-|TRBJ2-7|-|TRBV4-1
TGCGCCAGCAGCCTGCTGGCAGGGAACTACGAGCAGTACTTC
CASSLLAGNYEQYF
>-|TRBJ2-7|-|TRBV7-2
TGTGCCAGCAGCTTTTTACAGGGTCCGAGGGAGCAGTACTTC
CASSFLQGPREQYF
>-|TRBJ2-1|-|TRBV15
TGTGCCACCAGCAGAGAGGGGGGTAGGAACAATGAGCAGTTCTTC
CATSREGGRNNEQFF
>few|TRBJ2-7|-|TRBV19
TGTGCCACGAAGTCCAGATTCTACGAGCAGTACTTC
CATKSRFYEQYF
>-|TRBJ2-6|-|TRBV2
TGTGCCAGCAGTGATGAAGGGTCTGGGGCCAACGTCCTGACTTTC
CASSDEGSGANVLTF
>few|TRBJ2-1|TRBD1|TRBV28
TGTGCCAGCAGTTTATCTTTTCGGGACAGGAGAAACAATGAGCAGTTCTTC
CASSLSFRDRRNNEQFF
>few|TRBJ2-7|TRBD2|TRBV27
TGTGCCAGCAGTTTTAACGGGAGGGCCTACGAGCAGTACTTC
CASSFNGRAYEQYF
>few|TRBJ2-3|-|TRBV2
TGTGCCAGCAGTACGCAGAGGGATACGCAGTATTTT
CASSTQRDTQYF
>few|TRBJ2-7|-|TRBV29-1
TGCAGCGTTGGATTTCGCGGACCGGAACGGGACGAGCAGTACTTC
CSVGFRGPERDEQYF